The 6 T cell receptor beta chains in this list originate from one sample, sequenced in a study of cytomegalovirus exposure and HLA in healthy donors. Some clones are missing from TCRdb's copy, which holds only in-frame ones; the method was immunoSEQ multiplex PCR. The sample has 90,000 to 120,000 clones, almost 96% seen once. Sequences were obtained from PBMCs. The receptors come from a young woman in good health and CMV-seronegative.

This chain links TRBV2 with TRBJ1-1; maybe TRBD1 (6 bases). V was cut by 0 bases and J by 8 bases, with 16 bases left in between. Germline assignment: CDR1 SNHLY and CDR2 FYNNEI. The CDR3 has 15 residues. Here the CDR3 reads CASSEAKGGLREAFF. DNA of the CDR3: TGTGCCAGCAGTGAAGCTAAGGGGGGGTTACGCGAAGCTTTCTTT. Complete variable domain (other parts from reference TRBV2 and TRBJ1-1): EPEVTQTPSHQVTQMGQEVILRCVPISNHLYFYWYRQILGQKVEFLVSFYNNEISEKSEIFDDQFSVERPDGSNFTLKIRSTKLEDSAMYFCASSEAKGGLREAFFGQGTRLTVV.

This chain joins TRBV29-1 and TRBJ1-5, with a weak D call TRBD1 (5 bases). The CDR3 sequence is 13 residues long. The germline V gene encodes CDR1 SQVTM and CDR2 ANQGSEA. Trimming took 4 bases from V and 4 from J, leaving 11 bases between them. The CDR3 DNA reads as TGCAGCGTTGCACATGGGGGGAATCAGCCCCAGCATTTT. This gives the protein CSVAHGGNQPQHF. The full variable domain, rest sourced from reference TRBV29-1 and TRBJ1-5, is SAVISQKPSRDICQRGTSLTIQCQVDSQVTMMFWYRQQPGQSLTLIATANQGSEATYESGFVIDKFPISRPNLTFSTLTVSNMSPEDSSIYLCSVAHGGNQPQHFGDGTRLSIL.

This chain uses TRBV9 with TRBJ1-2, with 8 positions matching TRBD1. This CDR3 is built from 14 residues. The germline gives CDR1 SGDLS, CDR2 YYNGEE. V lost 4 bases and J lost 4; bases outside the gene matches: 6. CDR3 coding DNA: TGTGCCAGCAGCTCAGACGGACAGGGCTATGGCTACACCTTC. It codes for CASSSDGQGYGYTF.

The rearrangement joins TRBV6-6 to TRBJ1-4; possible D gene TRBD1, 5 bases. Looked up from germline, CDR1 is MNHNY and CDR2 is SVGAGI (reference sequence). The CDR3 is made up of 15 amino acids. Trimming pared 2 bases from V and 0 bases from J, leaving 7 bases between. The CDR3 reads CASSYGGATNEKLFF. The CDR3 DNA reads as TGTGCCAGCAGTTACGGGGGGGCAACTAATGAAAAACTGTTTTTT.

This chain uses TRBV29-1 with TRBJ1-5, with 9 bases lining up with TRBD1. The CDR3 consists of 13 residues. Per the germline V gene, CDR1 is SQVTM and CDR2 is ANQGSEA. V gave up 5 bases and J gave up 4 bases; unmatched junction bases: 3. The CDR3 nucleotides read TGCAGCGTTACCGGGACAGGGAATCAGCCCCAGCATTTT. This sequence encodes CSVTGTGNQPQHF.

The chain combines TRBV7-3 with TRBJ1-1, with 10 positions matching TRBD1. The CDR3 length is 18 residues. Looked up from germline, CDR1 is SGHTA and CDR2 is FQGTGA. After removal of 2 bases from V and 3 bases from J, the junction contained 12 bases not matched to a gene. The CDR3 reads CASSLFGTGDPGDTEAFF. The CDR3 DNA sequence: TGTGCCAGCAGCTTATTTGGGACAGGGGACCCGGGGGACACTGAAGCTTTCTTT.